Presented here are 18 T cell receptor beta chains from one specimen sequenced in a study of blood T cell repertoires in COVID-19. The repertoire was sequenced with immunoSEQ multiplex PCR; TCRdb's copy has only in-frame clones and lacks some. In the table there are 150,000 or so clones, just over 85% of which are singletons. Material for sequencing was peripheral blood. Every receptor here comes from a woman aged 60-75 years with acute or convalescent COVID-19.

This clone showed up just a few times. The genes are TRBV4-3 and TRBJ1-2; D is undetermined. The V and J ends lost 0 bases and 7 bases respectively, with 12 bases between them. The CDR3 contains 14 residues. Germline assignment: CDR1 LGHNA and CDR2 YSLEER. As DNA, the CDR3 is TGCGCCAGCAGCCAAGATTACGGTTCCACTGGCTACACCTTC. It is translated as CASSQDYGSTGYTF.

The chain recombines TRBV7-2 with TRBJ2-5; 7 nucleotides align to TRBD1. Germline V gives CDR1 SGHTA, CDR2 FQGNSA. The CDR3 runs 15 residues. Unmatched junction bases numbered 10, after V lost 4 bases and J lost 5 bases. CDR3 loop: CASSYGQVIGETQYF. DNA of the CDR3: TGTGCCAGCAGCTACGGACAGGTCATTGGGGAGACCCAGTACTTC. The variable domain in full, completed from reference TRBV7-2 and TRBJ2-5, reads GAGVSQSPSNKVTEKGKDVELRCDPISGHTALYWYRQSLGQGLEFLIYFQGNSAPDKSGLPSDRFSAERTGGSVSTLTIQRTQQEDSAVYLCASSYGQVIGETQYFGPGTRLLVL.

This clone was picked up one time. The J gene is TRBJ2-3, the V gene TRBV7-9, with D possibly matching TRBD1 (6 bases). The CDR3 has 14 residues. V was shortened by 0 bases and J by 8 bases, with 12 bases between the two germline ends. Germline assignment: CDR1 SEHNR and CDR2 FQNEAQ (reference sequence). DNA for the CDR3: TGTGCCAGCAGCTTAGCGATTACAGGGCCTACGCAGTATTTT. It translates to CASSLAITGPTQYF.

The chain employs TRBV6-6 and TRBJ1-5; D not certain. Germline assignment: CDR1 MNHNY and CDR2 SVGAGI (reference sequence). V was pared by 6 bases and J by 0 bases, with 6 bases between. CDR3 length: 13 residues. The CDR3 reads CASRLTSNQPQHF. The CDR3 nucleotides read TGTGCCAGCAGACTCACTAGCAATCAGCCCCAGCATTTT.

A few counts support this clone. This chain joins TRBV28 and TRBJ2-1; 7 nucleotides align to TRBD2. With V trimmed by 2 bases and J by 6 bases, 7 bases remained unmatched. CDR3 size: 15 residues. Germline values: CDR1 MDHEN, CDR2 SYDVKM. The CDR3 loop reads CASSLRSGIINEQFF. The CDR3 coding sequence is TGTGCCAGCAGTTTAAGGAGCGGGATAATCAATGAGCAGTTCTTC.

The gene calls are TRBV30 and TRBJ2-3; 7 bases align to TRBD1. V shed 3 bases, J shed 6 bases, and the junction held 6 bases outside the gene matches. Germline V gene data show CDR1 as GTSNPN and CDR2 as SVGIG (reference sequence). CDR3 length equals 13 residues. The CDR3 nucleotides read TGTGCCTGGAGCACTCAGGGGGAGGATACGCAGTATTTT. This encodes CAWSTQGEDTQYF.

This clone was counted once. The chain combines TRBV9 with TRBJ1-2, with 8 bases matching TRBD1. V dropped 3 bases and J dropped 7; count of bases not matched to a gene: 2. The CDR3 totals 12 residues. Germline loops: CDR1 SGDLS, CDR2 YYNGEE. CDR3 bases: TGTGCCAGCAGCGCGGACAGGGCTGGCTACACCTTC. Residues: CASSADRAGYTF.

This clone was seen just once. The chain is built from TRBV6-5 and TRBJ2-1; TRBD1 matches at 10 bases. Trimming cost V 4 bases and J 3 bases; bases outside gene matches: 6. The CDR3 length is 16 residues. CDR1 MNHEY and CDR2 SVGAGI come from the germline V gene. This chain's CDR3 is CASSSPRDRGYNEQFF. Written as DNA, the CDR3 is TGTGCCAGCAGTTCCCCTAGGGACAGGGGCTACAATGAGCAGTTCTTC.

This clone has just one count. CDR3 nucleotide sequence: TGTGCCTGGAGACCCTCCAACAGGGAGTATAGCAATCAGCCCCAGCATTTT. Protein sequence: CAWRPSNREYSNQPQHF. J is TRBJ1-5 and V is TRBV30; D is possibly TRBD1 (6 bases). Trimming took off 3 bases at V and 0 bases at J, with 18 bases between the two ends. CDR3 length: 17 amino acids. Germline assignment: CDR1 GTSNPN and CDR2 SVGIG (reference sequence). The whole variable domain, filled in from reference TRBV30 and TRBJ1-5, reads SQTIHQWPATLVQPVGSPLSLECTVEGTSNPNLYWYRQAAGRGLQLLFYSVGIGQISSEVPQNLSASRPQDRQFILSSKKLLLSDSGFYLCAWRPSNREYSNQPQHFGDGTRLSIL.

The chain joins TRBV18 to TRBJ1-2, with 7 bases lining up with TRBD1. Germline V gene lookup returns CDR1 KGHSH and CDR2 LQKENI. V dropped 3 bases and J dropped 1; count of bases not matched to a gene: 11. The CDR3 length is 17 residues. This CDR3 is CASSPPQGQAFNYGYTF. Here the CDR3 DNA reads TGTGCCAGCTCACCCCCACAAGGACAGGCCTTTAACTATGGCTACACCTTC.

V and J are TRBV5-5 and TRBJ1-5; TRBD1 matches 8 bases. The trim removed 4 bases at V and 5 bases at J, leaving 5 bases unmatched. Germline V gene lookup returns CDR1 SGHKS and CDR2 YYEKEE (reference sequence). The CDR3 is 14 residues long. The CDR3 reads CASSDDRGHQPQHF. The CDR3 DNA reads as TGTGCCAGCAGCGACGACAGGGGACATCAGCCCCAGCATTTT.

J is TRBJ1-5 and V is TRBV6-2 or TRBV6-3, with a weak D call TRBD1 (5 bases). Germline V gives CDR1 MNHEY, CDR2 SVGEGT. The CDR3 contains 13 residues. Trimming took 2 bases from V and 8 from J, leaving 10 bases between them. The CDR3 spells CASSYRGREPQHF. CDR3 sequence (DNA): TGTGCCAGCAGTTACAGGGGTCGGGAGCCCCAGCATTTT.

V gene TRBV4-3 combines with J gene TRBJ2-4, with 7 bases fitting TRBD1. CDR1 is LGHNA and CDR2 is YSLEER in the germline V gene. The CDR3 extends over 16 amino acids. With V trimmed by 3 bases and J by 4 bases, 9 bases remained unmatched. The CDR3, as DNA: TGCGCCAGCAGCCATGCGGACAGGCCCGGAAAAAACATTCAGTACTTC. It encodes CASSHADRPGKNIQYF.

The J gene is TRBJ2-7, the V gene TRBV13; 8 nucleotides agree with TRBD2. V lost 5 bases to trimming and J lost 0 bases; unmatched junction nucleotides: 9. This CDR3 has 16 residues. The germline CDR1 and CDR2 sequences are PRHDT and FYEKMQ (reference sequence). The chain's CDR3 is CASSPGGTQNSYEQYF. CDR3 DNA sequence: TGTGCCAGCAGCCCGGGGGGGACACAAAACTCCTACGAGCAGTACTTC.

The CDR3 reads CASSSFQGGTEAFF. Written as DNA, the CDR3 is TGTGCCAGCAGTTCGTTTCAGGGGGGCACTGAAGCTTTCTTT. The rearrangement joins TRBV27 to TRBJ1-1; 7 bases are shared with TRBD1. Trimming removed 4 bases from V and 4 bases from J; junction bases left unmatched: 6. The CDR3 is made up of 14 amino acids. CDR1 MNHEY and CDR2 SMNVEV come from the germline V gene (reference sequence).

V gene TRBV5-8 combines with J gene TRBJ2-2; 7 bases agree with TRBD1. This CDR3 is 17 amino acids long. V was clipped by 1 base and J by 3 bases; unmatched bases: 9. Germline V gives CDR1 SGHTS, CDR2 YDEGEE. This CDR3 is CASSLPTGARDTGELFF. The CDR3 DNA follows: TGTGCCAGCAGCTTGCCAACAGGGGCGCGGGACACCGGGGAGCTGTTTTTT.

In this sample, this clone turned up a few times. The genes are TRBV7-8 and TRBJ2-4; TRBD1 is a possible D gene (6 bases). Germline CDR1 is SGHVS and CDR2 is FQNEAQ. The V end was cut by 2 bases, the J end by 0 bases, with 20 bases between. The CDR3 is 19 residues long. The CDR3 spells CASSLTAGAVLLAKNIQYF. The CDR3 nucleotides are TGTGCCAGCAGCTTAACGGCAGGGGCCGTCCTCTTAGCCAAAAACATTCAGTACTTC.

CDR3 sequence: CASSPGQGNMAEKLFF. The CDR3 DNA reads as TGTGCCAGCAGCCCGGGACAGGGGAACATGGCTGAAAAACTGTTTTTT. J is TRBJ1-4 and V is TRBV28, with TRBD1 matching 10 bases. CDR1 and CDR2 (germline): MDHEN, SYDVKM. The length of the CDR3 is 16 residues. The J segment lost 7 bases and the V segment lost 6 bases, leaving 11 bases of the junction unmatched.